This TCR beta chain was observed in a study of blood T cell repertoires in COVID-19. Study in general: Sources were T cells, B-cell-depleted T cells, or PBMCs; the material itself was cDNA or gDNA.

Germline loops: CDR1 MNHEY, CDR2 SVGAGI. V lost 8 bases to trimming and J lost 4 bases, with 11 bases between them. CDR3 length: 13 residues. Repertoires were generated with immunoSEQ multiplex PCR, while TCRdb's copy carries only in-frame clones and drops some. This sample carries 400,000 or so clones, around 91% of them seen once, and the ten largest clones take less than 0.75%. The sequence was collected from a man aged 18 to 29 who had recovered from COVID-19. The specimen was PBMCs or T cells enriched from blood (not recorded which). This sequence joins TRBV6-5 and TRBJ2-2, with D possibly TRBD1 on 6 matching bases. The CDR3 DNA follows: TGTGCCAGCGGTACAGGGCCCACCGGGGAGCTGTTTTTT. It codes for CASGTGPTGELFF.